A selection of T cell receptor beta chains follows, all from one sample in a study of shared clonotypes between healthy human individuals. The method was immunoSEQ multiplex PCR; TCRdb's version includes in-frame clones alone and lacks a portion of them. Of over 2 million clones listed, about 90% were seen once; the top ten hold 0.37%. The sequencing sample was made of naive CD4+ T cells from PBMCs. These receptors all stem from a man between 18 and 35 years old in good health. Some clones in this sample may be carry-over from other donors' samples. Each CDR3 is given without its conserved first and last residue.

TRBJ2-1 | TRBV29-1 | SLLGQGYEQF
TRBJ1-1 | TRBV11-2 | ASSLGGQARGAF
TRBJ1-1 | TRBV28 | ASSSTGLATEAF
TRBJ1-3 | TRBV6-5 | ASTNRGTGNTIY
TRBJ2-3 | TRBV4-3 | ASSQETSGMGTDTQY
TRBJ2-5 | TRBV5-1 | ASSLATGAETQY
TRBJ2-1 | TRBV7-3 | ASSIGQGRYNEQF
TRBJ1-4 | TRBV28 | ASSLWRQGAGEKLF
TRBJ2-7 | TRBV30 | AWNNKPGTLPYEQY
TRBJ1-1 | TRBV2 | ASSRQGASSVTEAF